This T cell receptor beta chain originates from a study of T-cell memory formation after mild COVID-19. From the 5' RACE reads, TCRdb called clonotypes with MiXCR, one entry per CDR3 protein. The sample carries under 110,000 distinct CDR3 sequences, around 11% recorded once. This clonotype was picked up a small number of times. Its antigen is not identified. The study, taken as a whole, reports: Balance between CD4 and CD8 was seen in clones contracting day 15 to 85, and a CD4+ lean was seen in later expanders. There was no confirmation that second-wave clones peaking on day 37 were SARS-CoV-2 specific.

Sequenced material: PBMCs or a T cell subset sorted from them (not recorded which). The source of this sequence is an adult woman who had mild COVID-19 (a few samples of this study predate the infection). Cell type and time point are not known.

The CDR3 DNA sequence: TGTGCCAGCAGTTTCGGGCAGGGGGCGTATGGCTACACCTTC. Protein sequence: CASSFGQGAYGYTF. The gene calls are TRBV12-3 or TRBV12-4 and TRBJ1-2; 8 bases match TRBD1. The CDR3 extends over 14 amino acids. V shed 3 bases, J shed 5 bases, and the junction held 5 bases outside the gene matches.